These 22 T cell receptor beta chains share one sample of origin, sequenced in a study of cytotoxic CD8 clonotypes in ibrutinib-treated CLL (TCRdb year 2021). Libraries were prepared through the immunoSEQ multiplex PCR assay. TCRdb retrieved this table from immuneACCESS and kept in-frame rearrangements only. Not all clones are present; in checked studies, unresolved V genes account for under half, and no reason is known for the remainder. Here the sample has over 120,000 clones; roughly 83% occur a single time. In total, the top ten clones hold over 10% of the sample. The time point label on this specimen signifies: more than 10 months on ibrutinib. Sample: PBMCs, taken after 12 months of ibrutinib treatment. These receptors all stem from a human donor with chronic lymphocytic leukemia.

The chain joins TRBV9 to TRBJ2-3; 9 bases align to TRBD2. From germline, CDR1 is SGDLS and CDR2 YYNGEE. The CDR3 is 16 residues long. V was pared by 4 bases and J by 1 base, with 7 bases of the junction left unmatched. CDR3 in amino acids: CASSRVAGAGTDTQYF. The DNA of the CDR3 is TGTGCCAGCAGCCGAGTAGCGGGAGCAGGCACAGATACGCAGTATTTT.

The CDR3 protein is CASSSPNTDTQYF. The CDR3 DNA sequence: TGTGCCAGCAGCTCTCCTAACACAGATACGCAGTATTTT. The chain combines TRBV7-9 with TRBJ2-3; D gene uncertain. Trimming left V 4 bases short and J 2 bases short, with 7 bases between. This CDR3 region has 13 residues. The germline V gene has CDR1 SEHNR and CDR2 FQNEAQ (reference sequence).

In its sample, this clone was seen once. CDR3 DNA: TGTGCCAGCAGCCTTCCGGGACAGTTAAAGTACTTC. This sequence encodes CASSLPGQLKYF. V gene TRBV5-6 combines with J gene TRBJ2-5, with 7 bases fitting TRBD1. J was trimmed by 12 bases and V by 4 bases; bases with no gene match: 9. The CDR3 is made up of 12 amino acids. The germline V gene has CDR1 SGHDT and CDR2 YYEEEE.

The J gene is TRBJ2-3, the V gene TRBV30; 11 bases fit TRBD2. J gave up 0 bases and V 2 bases, and 16 bases lay outside the gene matches. CDR1 and CDR2 from the germline V gene are GTSNPN and SVGIG (reference sequence). The CDR3 runs 20 residues. CDR3 loop: CAWSMSHTAGLAGSTDTQYF. CDR3 in DNA: TGTGCCTGGAGTATGTCCCACACCGCCGGACTAGCGGGTAGCACAGATACGCAGTATTTT.

The chain recombines TRBV4-1 with TRBJ2-3; no firm D call. The CDR3 is 15 amino acids. Per the germline V gene, CDR1 is MGHRA and CDR2 is YSYEKL. V lost 0 bases, J lost 0 bases, and 7 bases lay in between. DNA for the CDR3: TGCGCCAGCAGCCAAGATCCGACTAGCACAGATACGCAGTATTTT. It yields the protein CASSQDPTSTDTQYF.

V usage is TRBV29-1 and J usage is TRBJ1-4; 10 bases are a match to TRBD1. The germline V gene encodes CDR1 SQVTM and CDR2 ANQGSEA. The CDR3 sequence is 13 residues long. V shed 3 bases and J 7 bases; nucleotides not matched to a gene: 2. The CDR3 coding sequence is TGCAGCGTTGATGGGACAGGGGTTGAAAAACTGTTTTTT. Translating gives CSVDGTGVEKLFF.

In its sample, this clone was seen a few times. The rearrangement joins TRBV10-3 to TRBJ1-1, with D hard to call. V lost 6 bases and J 0 bases, leaving 5 bases between the germline ends. The CDR3 is made up of 12 amino acids. The germline V gene has CDR1 ENHRY and CDR2 SYGVKD. CDR3 loop: CAIRAMNTEAFF. The CDR3 region has the DNA TGTGCCATCAGGGCGATGAACACTGAAGCTTTCTTT.

The gene calls are TRBV9 and TRBJ2-1; possibly TRBD2 for D (5 bases). The germline V gene has CDR1 SGDLS and CDR2 YYNGEE. V dropped 3 bases and J dropped 4 bases, with 11 bases sitting between them. The CDR3 has 14 residues. CDR3: CASSGQLGYNEQFF. The CDR3 DNA reads TGTGCCAGCAGCGGGCAACTAGGTTACAATGAGCAGTTCTTC.

The V and J genes are TRBV29-1 and TRBJ2-1, with D tentatively TRBD2 (6 bases). CDR3 size: 14 residues. The germline CDR1 and CDR2 sequences are SQVTM and ANQGSEA. Trimming shortened V by 5 bases and J by 3 bases, and 14 bases separated the two germline ends. CDR3 residues: CSVLRGIYYNEQFF. The CDR3 coding sequence is TGCAGCGTTCTTCGGGGGATTTACTACAATGAGCAGTTCTTC.

The chain employs TRBV9 and TRBJ1-4; perhaps TRBD1 as D (6 bases). The CDR3 is made up of 18 amino acids. Trimming removed 0 bases from V and 3 bases from J, with 18 bases in between. Germline V CDR1 and CDR2: SGDLS, YYNGEE. The CDR3 loop reads CASSVEGGPLSANEKLFF. For the CDR3, the DNA is TGTGCCAGCAGCGTAGAGGGGGGGCCTCTGAGCGCTAATGAAAAACTGTTTTTT.

This chain connects TRBV7-2 to TRBJ1-4, with D possibly matching TRBD1 (6 bases). V lost 1 base to trimming and J lost 4 bases, with 10 bases between them. Germline CDR1 reads SGHTA; CDR2 reads FQGNSA. The CDR3 runs to 15 residues. The CDR3 DNA is TGTGCCAGCAGCTTAGTAACAGGGTATAATGAAAAACTGTTTTTT. Its protein product is CASSLVTGYNEKLFF.

This clone was observed once. The CDR3 DNA reads TGTGCCAGTAGTACCAACCGGGACGGCGACTACGAGCAGTACTTC. Protein sequence: CASSTNRDGDYEQYF. V gene TRBV19 combines with J gene TRBJ2-7; D assignment may be TRBD1 or TRBD2 (5 bases each). Germline V gene sequence: CDR1 LNHDA, CDR2 SQIVND (reference sequence). Trimming cost V 4 bases and J 3 bases, with 16 bases left between them. CDR3 length equals 15 residues.

The rearrangement links TRBV7-9 to TRBJ1-1; D remains ambiguous. The CDR3 extends over 12 amino acids. Looked up from germline, CDR1 is SEHNR and CDR2 is FQNEAQ (reference sequence). With 5 bases removed from V and 2 bases from J, the gap between germline ends came to 6 bases. The CDR3 nucleotides are TGTGCCAGCAGCCGCAAAAACACTGAAGCTTTCTTT. It specifies CASSRKNTEAFF.

This clone was counted between two and nine times. This sequence joins TRBV18 and TRBJ2-1, with TRBD2 matching 10 bases. The CDR3 spans 16 residues. V lost 6 bases, J lost 0 bases, and 5 bases stayed unmatched. From germline, CDR1 is KGHSH and CDR2 LQKENI. Here the CDR3 DNA reads TGTGCCAGCTCTCTCGCTAGCGGGAGCTCCTACAATGAGCAGTTCTTC. It encodes CASSLASGSSYNEQFF.

This clone occurred once. V and J are TRBV29-1 and TRBJ2-5; 8 nucleotides match TRBD2. Germline trimming cut 6 bases from V and 5 bases from J; bases unmatched to any gene: 11. The germline CDR1 and CDR2 sequences are SQVTM and ANQGSEA. The length of the CDR3 is 14 residues. CDR3 in amino acids: CSVEGAGVGETQYF. DNA of the CDR3: TGCAGCGTGGAGGGAGCGGGAGTTGGTGAGACCCAGTACTTC.

The chain links TRBV9 to TRBJ2-1, with no clear D. Germline CDR1 and CDR2: SGDLS and YYNGEE. The V end lost 0 bases, the J end lost 3 bases, and 1 base lay between the germline ends. This CDR3 contains 12 residues. The DNA of the CDR3 is TGTGCCAGCAGCGTAGTCTACAATGAGCAGTTCTTC. Amino acids: CASSVVYNEQFF.

CDR3 loop: CASSLESVGYTF. Written as DNA, the CDR3 is TGTGCCAGCAGCTTGGAGTCGGTCGGCTACACCTTC. This chain joins TRBV7-2 and TRBJ1-2, with D hard to call. This CDR3 is 12 amino acids long. Germline V CDR1 and CDR2: SGHTA, FQGNSA. Trimming cost V 3 bases and J 8 bases, with 10 bases left between them.

The chain joins TRBV28 to TRBJ2-5; 11 bases line up with TRBD2. CDR1 and CDR2 from the germline V gene are MDHEN and SYDVKM. Germline trimming cut 6 bases from V and 5 bases from J; bases unmatched to any gene: 5. The CDR3 has 14 residues. In nucleotides, the CDR3 is TGTGCCAGCAGGGTAGCGGGAGGGCCGGAGACCCAGTACTTC. This sequence encodes CASRVAGGPETQYF.

The chain couples TRBV30 to TRBJ2-1; 12 bases are shared with TRBD2. V dropped 1 base and J dropped 0; count of bases not matched to a gene: 7. CDR1 and CDR2 (germline): GTSNPN, SVGIG (reference sequence). The CDR3 totals 18 residues. CDR3 bases: TGTGCCTGGAGTGGAGGGCTAGCGGGAGGGCCCTCCTACAATGAGCAGTTCTTC. Its protein product is CAWSGGLAGGPSYNEQFF.

The chain uses TRBV7-9 and TRBJ2-1; no firm D call. The CDR3 is 14 amino acids. The V gene lost 5 bases and the J gene lost 3 bases, with 11 bases spanning the gap. Germline V gives CDR1 SEHNR, CDR2 FQNEAQ (reference sequence). CDR3 amino acids: CASSPLTRYNEQFF. The CDR3 DNA reads TGTGCCAGCAGCCCACTTACTCGCTACAATGAGCAGTTCTTC.

In DNA form, the CDR3 reads TGTGCCAGCAGCCAACTTCCAGGGTATCACGAGCAGTACTTC. The encoded protein is CASSQLPGYHEQYF. The chain uses TRBV14 and TRBJ2-7; weak D call: TRBD1 (5 bases). The CDR3 is made up of 14 amino acids. Trimming shortened V by 2 bases and J by 5 bases, and 13 bases separated the two germline ends. The germline gives CDR1 SGHDN, CDR2 FVKESK.

This clone has a single count. The rearrangement uses TRBV4-1 and TRBJ2-1; D perhaps matches TRBD2 (7 bases). The CDR3 is made up of 18 amino acids. V lost 1 base and J 10 bases, leaving 26 bases between the germline ends. CDR1 MGHRA and CDR2 YSYEKL come from the germline V gene. DNA for the CDR3: TGCGCCAGCAGCCAAGCCGCGGGCAGGACTAGTAGGGGGGTAGAGCAGTTCTTC. It is translated as CASSQAAGRTSRGVEQFF.